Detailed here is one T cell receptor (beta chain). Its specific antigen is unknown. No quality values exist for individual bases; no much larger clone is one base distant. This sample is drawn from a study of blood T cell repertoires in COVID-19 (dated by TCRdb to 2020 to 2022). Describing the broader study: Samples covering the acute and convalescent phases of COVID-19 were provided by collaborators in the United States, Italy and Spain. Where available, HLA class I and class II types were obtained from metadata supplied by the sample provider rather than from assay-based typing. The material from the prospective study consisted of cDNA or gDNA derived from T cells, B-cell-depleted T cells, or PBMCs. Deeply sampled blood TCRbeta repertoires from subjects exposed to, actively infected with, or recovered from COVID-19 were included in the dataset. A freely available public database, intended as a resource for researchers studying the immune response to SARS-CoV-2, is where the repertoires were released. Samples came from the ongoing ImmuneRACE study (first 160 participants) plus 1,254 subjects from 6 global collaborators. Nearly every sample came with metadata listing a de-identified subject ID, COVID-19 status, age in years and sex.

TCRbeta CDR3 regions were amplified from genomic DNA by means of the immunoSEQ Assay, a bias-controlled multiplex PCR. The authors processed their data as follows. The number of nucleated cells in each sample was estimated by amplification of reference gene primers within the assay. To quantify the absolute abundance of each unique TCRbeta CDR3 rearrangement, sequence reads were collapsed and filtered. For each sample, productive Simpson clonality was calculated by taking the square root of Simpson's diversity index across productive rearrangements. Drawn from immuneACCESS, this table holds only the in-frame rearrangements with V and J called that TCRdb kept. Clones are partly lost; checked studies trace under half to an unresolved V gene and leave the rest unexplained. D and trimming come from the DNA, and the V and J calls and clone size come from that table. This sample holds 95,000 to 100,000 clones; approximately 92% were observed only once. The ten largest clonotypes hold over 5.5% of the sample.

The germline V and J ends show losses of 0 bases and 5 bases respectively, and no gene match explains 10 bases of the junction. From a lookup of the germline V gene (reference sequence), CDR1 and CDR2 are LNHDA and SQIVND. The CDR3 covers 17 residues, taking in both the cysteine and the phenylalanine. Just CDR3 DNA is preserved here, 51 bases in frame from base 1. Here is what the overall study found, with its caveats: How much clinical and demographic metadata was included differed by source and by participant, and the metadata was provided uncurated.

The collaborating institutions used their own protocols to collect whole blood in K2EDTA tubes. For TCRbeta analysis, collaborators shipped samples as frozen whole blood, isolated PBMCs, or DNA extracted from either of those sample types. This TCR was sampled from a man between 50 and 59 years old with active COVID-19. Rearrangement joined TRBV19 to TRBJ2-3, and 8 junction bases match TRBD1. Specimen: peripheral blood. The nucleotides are TGTGCCAGTAGTATAGATTCCTCCGGGACAGGTGGAGATACGCAGTATTTT. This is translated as CASSIDSSGTGGDTQYF.